These T cell receptor beta chains were read from a single sample in a study of shared clonotypes between healthy human individuals. Generated by immunoSEQ multiplex PCR, the TCRdb table keeps only in-frame clones and is missing some. In the table there are around 600,000 clones, roughly 95% of which are singletons. Sequencing used naive CD8+ T cells sorted from blood. The receptors here all came from a woman aged 30 to 39 in good health. Both conserved end residues are part of each CDR3.

>TRBV14|TRBJ2-3
CASSLVAGSTDTQYF
>TRBV5-4|TRBJ1-2
CASSSGQVLFGYTF
>TRBV19|TRBJ2-7
CASSTGQGSYEQYF
>TRBV5-4|TRBJ2-1
CASSSSRDEQFF
>TRBV2|TRBJ1-4
CASSEVEGRGEKLFF
>TRBV10-3|TRBJ1-2
CAISEVGTGLIANYGYTF
>TRBV19|TRBJ1-1
CASTLGQGNTEAFF
>TRBV9|TRBJ1-1
CASSPEGRTMNTEAFF
>TRBV29-1|.
CSVYLRNYNYEQYF
>TRBV7-9|TRBJ1-2
CASSTGTGKYGYTF
>TRBV5-4|TRBJ1-3
CASSLDPDSPGNTIYF
>TRBV5-5|TRBJ2-2
CASSLVPGGLTGELFF
>TRBV28|TRBJ1-5
CASSFPGNNQPQHF
>TRBV28|TRBJ2-1
CASSPPRDLHNEQFF
>TRBV27|TRBJ2-7
CASSLTSGSTYEQYF
>TRBV2|TRBJ2-2
CASSLSLAGGPSHTGELFF
>TRBV7-9|TRBJ1-2
CASSLGTAYGYTF
>TRBV5-4|TRBJ1-1
CASSLGQSEAFF
>TRBV19|TRBJ2-7
CATSGQEHYEQYF
>TRBV25-1|TRBJ1-4
CASSVGLGQHNEKLFF
>TRBV5-5|TRBJ2-7
CASSFRAGTYEQYF
>TRBV18|TRBJ2-3
CASSPALSTDTQYF
>TRBV11-2|TRBJ2-7
CASSLKVWTSGTYEQYF
>TRBV19|TRBJ1-6
CASNWGSYNSPLHF
>TRBV9|TRBJ2-3
CASSPLEASGRATDTQYF
>TRBV9|TRBJ2-1
CASSVETGMSYNEQFF
>TRBV9|TRBJ1-3
CASSPPQGLAGNTIYF
>TRBV27|TRBJ1-5
CASSSGYSNQLQHF
>TRBV4-1|TRBJ2-7
CASSQSPGQYEQYF
>TRBV27|TRBJ1-2
CASSLSPGGGGGYTF
>TRBV19|TRBJ2-7
CASAGGGVYEQYF
>TRBV10-3|TRBJ2-1
CAISVIADYNEQFF
>TRBV28|TRBJ2-7
CASSFGISRYEQYF
>TRBV14|TRBJ2-1
CASSYTGGDLNEQFF
>TRBV2|TRBJ1-2
CASSADVYGYTF
>TRBV14|TRBJ2-7
CASSQESIPVLHLTYSSAYEQYF
>TRBV27|TRBJ1-2
CASSLIEGWELGYTF
>TRBV28|TRBJ2-1
CASRWPESGTSANEQFF
>TRBV11-2|TRBJ2-2
CASSLQGLAGANTGELFF
>TRBV7-9|TRBJ1-2
CASSLGRRNYGYTF
>TRBV28|TRBJ1-1
CASSFLDRGRIEEAFF
>TRBV7-9|TRBJ2-7
CASSLAGGNYEQYF
>TRBV5-1|TRBJ2-1
CASSYLAGGQQFF
>TRBV6-5|TRBJ2-5
CASSHQRKETQYF
>TRBV4-1|TRBJ2-7
CASSPGLAGYEQYF
>TRBV5-4|TRBJ2-5
CASSQIGGPVETQYF
>TRBV4-1|TRBJ1-5
CASSQGPSNQPQHF
>TRBV14|TRBJ1-2
CASSQDVGSIYGYTF
>TRBV29-1|TRBJ2-1
CSVGPTSGSRFYNEQFF
>TRBV7-9|TRBJ2-7
CASSLSPLGSGEQYF